Below are 22 T cell receptor beta chains sequenced from a single sample in a study of neurological immune-mediated disorders. In TCRdb, the 5' RACE reads were re-called with MiXCR into one record per CDR3 protein. Here the sample spans about 78,000 distinct CDR3 sequences, 4.5% to 6.5% being singletons. Sequencing input: PBMCs. Every receptor here comes from a woman aged 25 to 39 with multiple sclerosis.

This clonotype has ten or more counts. The chain carries TRBV11-2 and TRBJ1-2; D gene uncertain. The V end was cut by 5 bases, the J end by 2 bases, with 9 bases between. This CDR3 has 13 amino acids. Germline CDR1 is SGHAT and CDR2 is FQNNGV. This CDR3 reads CASSPQPNYGYTF. The CDR3 coding sequence is TGTGCCAGCAGCCCTCAGCCAAACTATGGCTACACCTTC.

There are many counts of this clonotype. The V gene is TRBV20-1, the J gene TRBJ2-5; 13 bases align to TRBD2. There are 14 residues in the CDR3. After removal of 5 bases from V and 6 bases from J, the junction contained 6 bases not matched to a gene. Germline CDR1 DFQATT, CDR2 SNEGSKA (reference sequence). Written as DNA, the CDR3 is TGCAGTGCTGAGACTAGCGGGGGGCGGAAGACCCAGTACTTC. Residues: CSAETSGGRKTQYF.

At least ten counts were recorded for this clonotype. The V gene is TRBV10-3, the J gene TRBJ2-2; 8 bases line up with TRBD1. Germline values: CDR1 ENHRY, CDR2 SYGVKD. With V trimmed by 3 bases and J by 4 bases, 13 bases remained unmatched. This CDR3 is built from 18 residues. In DNA, the CDR3 is TGTGCCATCAGTGAAGGAGGGACAGGCTCGATGGGCACCGGGGAGCTGTTTTTT. This encodes CAISEGGTGSMGTGELFF.

This clonotype was seen only a few times. The CDR3: CASSFDSNEQFF. The DNA of the CDR3 is TGTGCCAGCAGCTTTGACAGTAATGAGCAGTTCTTC. The chain employs TRBV7-3 and TRBJ2-1, with a weak D call TRBD1 (5 bases). Per germline, CDR1 SGHTA and CDR2 FQGTGA. Trimming pared 3 bases from V and 7 bases from J, leaving 7 bases between. The CDR3 totals 12 residues.

This clonotype was observed many times. DNA for the CDR3: TGCAGCGCTGACCGAAGGGGACCTGAAGCTTTCTTT. It translates to CSADRRGPEAFF. The chain has TRBV29-1 and TRBJ1-1; a weak D match, TRBD1 (5 bases). CDR1 is SQVTM, CDR2 ANQGSEA, per germline. Trimming removed 7 bases at V and 6 bases at J, with 15 bases between. This CDR3 has 12 residues. Variable domain in full (rest from reference TRBV29-1 and TRBJ1-1): SAVISQKPSRDICQRGTSLTIQCQVDSQVTMMFWYRQQPGQSLTLIATANQGSEATYESGFVIDKFPISRPNLTFSTLTVSNMSPEDSSIYLCSADRRGPEAFFGQGTRLTVV.

This clonotype was detected many times. The genes are TRBV20-1 and TRBJ2-7, with a possible D match to TRBD1 (6 bases). Looked up from germline, CDR1 is DFQATT and CDR2 is SNEGSKA (reference sequence). The length of the CDR3 is 15 residues. V lost 0 bases and J 5 bases, leaving 17 bases between the germline ends. CDR3 nucleotides: TGCAGTGCTAGAGACGGACAGTTGAGATTTCACGAGCAGTACTTC. It codes for CSARDGQLRFHEQYF.

This clonotype was counted at least ten times. This chain joins TRBV5-6 and TRBJ2-1; 9 bases agree with TRBD2. With 0 bases clipped from V and 2 bases from J, the junction kept 6 bases outside the gene matches. Germline CDR1 SGHDT, CDR2 YYEEEE. The CDR3 totals 17 residues. CDR3 DNA sequence: TGTGCCAGCAGCTTGGCCGGGGCTAGCGGGGCCTACAATGAGCAGTTCTTC. The encoded protein is CASSLAGASGAYNEQFF.

This clonotype occurred many times. For the CDR3, the DNA is TGTGCCAGCAGACAGGGGGGAGCCACCGGGGAGCTGTTTTTT. Translation gives CASRQGGATGELFF. This chain links TRBV14 with TRBJ2-2; 8 bases are a match to TRBD1. The V and J ends lost 6 bases and 4 bases, in that order; junction bases with no gene match: 4. Germline V gene data show CDR1 as SGHDN and CDR2 as FVKESK. The CDR3 length is 14 residues.

The chain uses TRBV21-1 and TRBJ2-7. TRBV21-1 is flagged as a pseudogene. This CDR3 contains 11 residues. The CDR3 reads CARIGSYEQYV. CDR3 nucleotides: TGTGCCAGAATCGGCTCCTACGAGCAGTACGTC.

CDR3 in amino acids: CSARDGQLRFKEQYF. The CDR3 region has the DNA TGCAGTGCTAGAGACGGACAGTTGAGATTTAAAGAGCAGTACTTC. This chain joins TRBV20-1 and TRBJ2-7, with D possibly matching TRBD1 (6 bases). The CDR3 is 15 residues long. V shed 0 bases and J shed 7 bases, with 19 bases lying between them. CDR1 and CDR2 from the germline V gene are DFQATT and SNEGSKA (reference sequence).

The chain recombines TRBV6-2 or TRBV6-3 with TRBJ2-3, with TRBD1 matching 8 bases. Germline trimming cut 5 bases from V and 2 bases from J; bases unmatched to any gene: 6. This CDR3 region has 15 residues. From germline, CDR1 is MNHEY and CDR2 SVGEGT. CDR3 nucleotide sequence: TGTGCCAGCAGTATCCAGGGGGCCCCCACAGATACGCAGTATTTT. Amino acid sequence: CASSIQGAPTDTQYF.

There are many counts of this clonotype. The chain is built from TRBV20-1 and TRBJ2-5; D is unresolved. The germline V gene has CDR1 DFQATT and CDR2 SNEGSKA (reference sequence). This CDR3 contains 15 residues. The V gene lost 3 bases and the J gene lost 4 bases, with 18 bases spanning the gap. CDR3 in DNA: TGCAGTGCTAGCACCTGGACGGGCGAGCTAGAGACCCAGTACTTC. Its protein is CSASTWTGELETQYF.

A few counts support this clonotype. The J gene is TRBJ1-4, the V gene TRBV20-1, with TRBD1 matching 8 bases. This CDR3 region has 15 residues. The germline CDR1 and CDR2 sequences are DFQATT and SNEGSKA (reference sequence). V lost 1 base and J lost 2; bases outside the gene matches: 3. The CDR3 DNA reads as TGCAGTGCTAGAGGACAGGGGCGTACTAATGAAAAACTGTTTTTT. As protein: CSARGQGRTNEKLFF.

This clonotype was observed many times. The rearrangement links TRBV5-1 to TRBJ2-6; 8 nucleotides align to TRBD1. Germline values: CDR1 SGHRS, CDR2 YFSETQ. J was trimmed by 0 bases and V by 0 bases; bases with no gene match: 8. The CDR3 has 19 amino acids. CDR3 nucleotide sequence: TGCGCCAGCAGCTTGGTGACCGGGACAGGCCTCTCTGGGGCCAACGTCCTGACTTTC. Translated, it gives CASSLVTGTGLSGANVLTF.

This clonotype occurred many times. The chain combines TRBV5-1 with TRBJ2-5; D is possibly TRBD1 or TRBD2 (6 bases each). V lost 0 bases, J lost 2 bases, and 11 bases lay in between. Germline-derived CDR1 and CDR2 are SGHRS and YFSETQ. This CDR3 contains 15 residues. The CDR3 here is CASSLGTGAQETQYF. DNA of the CDR3: TGCGCCAGCAGCTTGGGCACGGGGGCTCAAGAGACCCAGTACTTC.

This clonotype was detected ten times or more. The chain uses TRBV5-1 and TRBJ2-7; weak D call: TRBD2 (5 bases). This CDR3 has 13 amino acids. CDR1 is SGHRS, CDR2 YFSETQ, per germline. V shed 1 base and J shed 5 bases, with 10 bases lying between them. The CDR3 region has the DNA TGCGCCAGCAGCTTGTGGCCGGGGAACGAGCAGTACGTC. This encodes CASSLWPGNEQYV.

In its sample, this clonotype was seen many times. The chain recombines TRBV12-3 or TRBV12-4 with TRBJ2-1; 8 nucleotides match TRBD2. The trim removed 3 bases at V and 8 bases at J, leaving 12 bases unmatched. This CDR3 comprises 16 residues. The CDR3 spells CASSLGEGLVGDEQFF. The DNA of the CDR3 is TGTGCCAGCAGTTTGGGGGAGGGACTAGTTGGCGATGAGCAGTTCTTC.

This clonotype was seen a handful of times. This rearrangement joins TRBV5-1 to TRBJ2-7, with TRBD1 matching 10 bases. Germline V gives CDR1 SGHRS, CDR2 YFSETQ. The CDR3 sequence is 15 residues long. V gave up 0 bases and J gave up 2 bases; unmatched junction bases: 2. The CDR3 DNA reads as TGCGCCAGCAGCTTGGGGGACAGGGGACCCTACGAGCAGTACTTC. Translating it yields CASSLGDRGPYEQYF. Full variable domain (missing parts from reference TRBV5-1 and TRBJ2-7): KAGVTQTPRYLIKTRGQQVTLSCSPISGHRSVSWYQQTPGQGLQFLFEYFSETQRNKGNFPGRFSGRQFSNSRSEMNVSTLELGDSALYLCASSLGDRGPYEQYFGPGTRLTVT.

Ten or more counts support this clonotype. The J gene is TRBJ2-3, the V gene TRBV5-6, with D maybe TRBD1 (5 bases). Germline CDR1 reads SGHDT; CDR2 reads YYEEEE. CDR3 length: 15 amino acids. The ends were cut back, 4 bases at V and 4 bases at J, with 16 bases in the middle. The CDR3, as DNA: TGTGCCAGCAGCGGGCAGGGCACAGAGGCAGATACGCAGTATTTT. Amino acid sequence: CASSGQGTEADTQYF.

This clonotype was found many times. The genes are TRBV6-5 and TRBJ1-1; D possibly corresponds to TRBD1 (5 bases). Germline V gene data show CDR1 as MNHEY and CDR2 as SVGAGI. This CDR3 has 14 residues. Trimming took off 6 bases at V and 8 bases at J, with 19 bases between the two ends. CDR3 sequence: CASRKGVPGYEAFF. Written as DNA, the CDR3 is TGTGCCAGCAGGAAAGGGGTCCCAGGCTACGAAGCTTTCTTT.

This clonotype was seen repeatedly, ten times or more. The chain links TRBV11-2 to TRBJ1-2; tentative D call: TRBD1 (5 bases). The V gene lost 4 bases and the J gene lost 2 bases, with 11 bases spanning the gap. CDR3 length equals 14 residues. The germline CDR1 and CDR2 sequences are SGHAT and FQNNGV. CDR3 residues: CASSSQGANYGYTF. The CDR3 DNA reads as TGTGCCAGCAGCTCGCAGGGAGCCAACTATGGCTACACCTTC.

This clonotype was counted ten times or more. The chain combines TRBV20-1 with TRBJ1-1; TRBD1 is a possible D gene (5 bases). The germline gives CDR1 DFQATT, CDR2 SNEGSKA (reference sequence). V lost 4 bases, J lost 2 bases, and 20 bases lay in between. CDR3 length: 16 residues. CDR3: CSATYSGSHSNTEAFF. CDR3 in DNA: TGCAGTGCTACATATTCAGGGAGTCACAGCAACACTGAAGCTTTCTTT.